This TCR beta chain was recorded in a study of T cell responses to AZD1222 COVID-19 vaccine. Study-wide results and limits: Only a handful of AZD1222 recipients, several in all, had baseline seropositivity.

As regards this clone: Its antigen is currently unknown.

This CDR3 contains 14 residues. The germline CDR1 and CDR2 sequences are LNHDA and SQIVND (reference sequence). Trimming stripped 3 bases from V and 2 bases from J, with 10 bases between. Measured with immunoSEQ multiplex PCR; TCRdb has only the in-frame clones, and not every one. This sample has roughly 200,000 clones, with about 93% found just once. The TCR comes from an adult who received the MenACWY meningococcal vaccine as a control. V is TRBV19 and J is TRBJ1-2; TRBD1 might be the D (6 bases). Source: peripheral blood, taken 28 days after the second dose of the MenACWY control vaccine. The CDR3 DNA is TGTGCCAGTAGTATCGGGACAACCAACTATGGCTACACCTTC. Protein sequence: CASSIGTTNYGYTF.